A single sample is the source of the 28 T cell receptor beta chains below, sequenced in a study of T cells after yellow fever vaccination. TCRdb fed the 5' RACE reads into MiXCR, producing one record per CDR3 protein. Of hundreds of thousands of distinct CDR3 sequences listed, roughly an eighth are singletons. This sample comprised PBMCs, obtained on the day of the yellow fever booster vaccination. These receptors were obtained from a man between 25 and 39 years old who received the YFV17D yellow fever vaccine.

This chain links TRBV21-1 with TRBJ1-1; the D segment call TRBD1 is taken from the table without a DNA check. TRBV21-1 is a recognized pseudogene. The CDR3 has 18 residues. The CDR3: CASSKDQDRGCLNTEAFF. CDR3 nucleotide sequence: TGTGCCAGCAGCAAAGATCAGGATAGGGGTTGTTTGAACACTGAAGCTTTCTTT.

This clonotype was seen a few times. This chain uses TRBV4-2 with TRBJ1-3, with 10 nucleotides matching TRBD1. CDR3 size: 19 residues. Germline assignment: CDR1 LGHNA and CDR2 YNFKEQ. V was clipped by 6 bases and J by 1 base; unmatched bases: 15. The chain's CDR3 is CASRPRDRGIGGSGNTIYF. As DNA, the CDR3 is TGTGCCAGCAGGCCACGGGACAGGGGTATTGGTGGGTCTGGAAACACCATATATTTT.

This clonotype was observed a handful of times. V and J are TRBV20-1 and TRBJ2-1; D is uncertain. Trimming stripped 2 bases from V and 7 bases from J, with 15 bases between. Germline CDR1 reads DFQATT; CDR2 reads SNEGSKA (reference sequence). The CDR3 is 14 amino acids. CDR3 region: CSARRSPNLNEQFF. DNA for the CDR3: TGCAGTGCTAGACGCTCCCCAAACCTAAATGAGCAGTTCTTC.

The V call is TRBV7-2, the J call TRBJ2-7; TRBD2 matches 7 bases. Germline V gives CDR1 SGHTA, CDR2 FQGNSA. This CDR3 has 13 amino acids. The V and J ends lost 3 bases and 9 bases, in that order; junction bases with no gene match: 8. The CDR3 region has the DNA TGTGCCAGCAGCTTCCCCCTCACGGGGGGGCAGTACTTC. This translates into CASSFPLTGGQYF.

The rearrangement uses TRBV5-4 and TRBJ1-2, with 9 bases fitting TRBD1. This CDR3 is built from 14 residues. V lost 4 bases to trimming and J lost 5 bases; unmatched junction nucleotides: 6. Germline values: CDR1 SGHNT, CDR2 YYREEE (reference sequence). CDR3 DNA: TGTGCCAGCAGCCGCAGACAGGGGGGATATGGCTACACCTTC. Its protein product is CASSRRQGGYGYTF.

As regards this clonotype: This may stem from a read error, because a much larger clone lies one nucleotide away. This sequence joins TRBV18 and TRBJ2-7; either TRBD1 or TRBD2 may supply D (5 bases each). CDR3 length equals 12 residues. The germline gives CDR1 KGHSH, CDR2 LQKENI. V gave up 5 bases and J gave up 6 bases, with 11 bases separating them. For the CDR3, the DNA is TGTGCCAGCTCAAAGGACGGGGCCGAGCAGTACTTC. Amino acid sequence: CASSKDGAEQYF.

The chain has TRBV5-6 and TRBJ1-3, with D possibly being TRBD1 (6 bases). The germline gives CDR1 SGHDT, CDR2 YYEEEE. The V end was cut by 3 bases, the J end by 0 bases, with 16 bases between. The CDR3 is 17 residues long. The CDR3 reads CASSSGTLRFSGNTIYF. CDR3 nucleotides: TGTGCCAGCAGCTCCGGGACATTGAGATTCTCTGGAAACACCATATATTTT.

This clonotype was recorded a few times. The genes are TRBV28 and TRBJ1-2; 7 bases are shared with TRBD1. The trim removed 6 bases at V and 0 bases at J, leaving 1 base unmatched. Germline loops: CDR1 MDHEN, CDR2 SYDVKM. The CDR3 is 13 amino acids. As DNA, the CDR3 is TGTGCCAGCAGCACAGGGGCTAACTATGGCTACACCTTC. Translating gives CASSTGANYGYTF.

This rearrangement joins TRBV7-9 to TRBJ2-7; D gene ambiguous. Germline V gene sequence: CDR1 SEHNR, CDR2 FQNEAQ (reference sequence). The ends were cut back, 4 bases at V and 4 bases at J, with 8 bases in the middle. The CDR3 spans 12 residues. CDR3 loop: CASSSIHYEQYF. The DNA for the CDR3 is TGTGCCAGCAGCTCGATCCATTACGAGCAGTACTTC.

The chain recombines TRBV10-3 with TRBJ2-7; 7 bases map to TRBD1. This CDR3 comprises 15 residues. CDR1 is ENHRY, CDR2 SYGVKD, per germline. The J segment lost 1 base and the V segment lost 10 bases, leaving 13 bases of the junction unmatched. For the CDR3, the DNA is TGTGCCACCCAGATGGACAGGCCGAATTCCTACGAGCAGTACTTC. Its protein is CATQMDRPNSYEQYF.

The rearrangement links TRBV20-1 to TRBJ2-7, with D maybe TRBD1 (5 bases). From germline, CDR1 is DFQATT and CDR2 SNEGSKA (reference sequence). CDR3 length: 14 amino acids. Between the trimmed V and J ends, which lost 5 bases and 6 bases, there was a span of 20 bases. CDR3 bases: TGCAGTGCTGGCCGGGTCGACAGATCGGGCGAGCAGTACTTC. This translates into CSAGRVDRSGEQYF.

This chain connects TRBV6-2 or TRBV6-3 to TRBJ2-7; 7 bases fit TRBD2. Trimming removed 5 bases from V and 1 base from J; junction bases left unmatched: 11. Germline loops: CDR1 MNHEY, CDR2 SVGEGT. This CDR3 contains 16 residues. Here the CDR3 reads CASSPHSGKESYEQYF. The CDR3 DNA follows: TGTGCCAGCAGTCCTCACAGCGGGAAAGAGTCCTACGAGCAGTACTTC.

The CDR3 DNA sequence: TGTGCCAGCAGTTTCCGGGACCTGAATGAAAAACTGTTTTTT. Translation gives CASSFRDLNEKLFF. The chain has TRBV12-3 or TRBV12-4 and TRBJ1-4, with D perhaps TRBD1 (5 bases). V was shortened by 3 bases and J by 5 bases, with 10 bases between the two germline ends. This CDR3 is built from 14 residues.

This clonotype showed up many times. CDR3 protein: CASSLGTVNQPQHF. The CDR3 DNA follows: TGTGCCAGCAGCTTAGGGACAGTCAATCAGCCCCAGCATTTT. This rearrangement joins TRBV7-2 to TRBJ1-5; the D gene is possibly TRBD1 (6 bases). The CDR3 is 14 amino acids. The germline CDR1 and CDR2 sequences are SGHTA and FQGNSA. V was clipped by 1 base and J by 3 bases, with 7 bases between them.

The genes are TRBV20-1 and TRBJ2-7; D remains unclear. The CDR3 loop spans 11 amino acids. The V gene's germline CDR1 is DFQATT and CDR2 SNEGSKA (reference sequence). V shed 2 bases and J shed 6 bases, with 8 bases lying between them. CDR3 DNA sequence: TGCAGTGCTAGACATACCGTCGAGCAGTACTTC. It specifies CSARHTVEQYF.

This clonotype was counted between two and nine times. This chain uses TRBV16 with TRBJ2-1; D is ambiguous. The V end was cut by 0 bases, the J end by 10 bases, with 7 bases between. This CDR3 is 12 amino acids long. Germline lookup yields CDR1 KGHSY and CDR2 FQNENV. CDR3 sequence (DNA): TGTGCCAGCAGCCAATCTGGGGTGGAGCAGTTCTTC. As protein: CASSQSGVEQFF.

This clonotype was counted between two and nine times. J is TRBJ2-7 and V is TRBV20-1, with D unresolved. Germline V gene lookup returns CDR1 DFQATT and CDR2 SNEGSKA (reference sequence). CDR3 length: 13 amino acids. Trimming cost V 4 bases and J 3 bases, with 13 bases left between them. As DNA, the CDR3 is TGCAGTGCTACCGCTGTCCTTGGCTACGAGCAGTACTTC. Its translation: CSATAVLGYEQYF.

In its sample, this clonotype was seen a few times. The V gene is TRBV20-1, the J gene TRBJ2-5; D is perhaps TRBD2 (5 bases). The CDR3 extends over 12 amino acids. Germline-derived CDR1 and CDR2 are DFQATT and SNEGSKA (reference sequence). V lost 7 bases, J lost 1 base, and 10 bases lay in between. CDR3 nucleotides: TGCAGTGTAGAGCGGACCCAAGAGACCCAGTACTTC. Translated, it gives CSVERTQETQYF.

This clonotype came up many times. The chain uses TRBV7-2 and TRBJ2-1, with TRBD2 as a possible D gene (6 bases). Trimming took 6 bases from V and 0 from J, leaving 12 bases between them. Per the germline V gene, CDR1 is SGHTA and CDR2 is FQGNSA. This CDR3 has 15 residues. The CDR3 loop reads CASSRDGSSYNEQFF. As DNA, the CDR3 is TGTGCCAGCAGTCGGGACGGGAGCTCCTACAATGAGCAGTTCTTC. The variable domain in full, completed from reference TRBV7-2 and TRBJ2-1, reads GAGVSQSPSNKVTEKGKDVELRCDPISGHTALYWYRQSLGQGLEFLIYFQGNSAPDKSGLPSDRFSAERTGGSVSTLTIQRTQQEDSAVYLCASSRDGSSYNEQFFGPGTRLTVL.

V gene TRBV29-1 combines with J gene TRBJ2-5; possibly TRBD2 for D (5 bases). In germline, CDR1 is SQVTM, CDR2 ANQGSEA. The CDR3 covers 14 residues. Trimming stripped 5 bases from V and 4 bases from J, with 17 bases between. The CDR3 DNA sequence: TGCAGCGTTCAAGCCCCCTGGGGAGCAGAGACCCAGTACTTC. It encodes CSVQAPWGAETQYF.

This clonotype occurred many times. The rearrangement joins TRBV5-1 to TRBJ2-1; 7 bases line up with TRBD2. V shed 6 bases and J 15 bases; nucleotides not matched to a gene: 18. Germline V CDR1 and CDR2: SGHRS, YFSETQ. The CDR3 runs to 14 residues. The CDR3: CASKGGSSEVRGFF. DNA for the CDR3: TGCGCCAGCAAGGGCGGGAGTTCGGAAGTTAGGGGGTTCTTC.

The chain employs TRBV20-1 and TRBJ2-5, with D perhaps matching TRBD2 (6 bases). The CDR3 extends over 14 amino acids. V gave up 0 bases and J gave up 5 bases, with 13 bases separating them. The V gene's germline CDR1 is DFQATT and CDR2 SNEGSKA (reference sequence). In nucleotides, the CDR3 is TGCAGTGCTAGAGATTTGGCCAGCGGGGAGACCCAGTACTTC. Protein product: CSARDLASGETQYF.

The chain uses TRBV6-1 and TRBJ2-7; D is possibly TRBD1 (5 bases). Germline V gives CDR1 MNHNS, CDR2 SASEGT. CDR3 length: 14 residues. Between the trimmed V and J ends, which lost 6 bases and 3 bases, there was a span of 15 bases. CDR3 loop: CASSPQGPDYEQYF. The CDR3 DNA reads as TGTGCCAGCAGCCCCCAGGGTCCCGACTACGAGCAGTACTTC.

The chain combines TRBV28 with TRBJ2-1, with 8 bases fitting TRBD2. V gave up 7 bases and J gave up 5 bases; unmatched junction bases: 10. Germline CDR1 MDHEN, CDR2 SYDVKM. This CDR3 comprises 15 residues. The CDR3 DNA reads TGTGCCAGCACCGCCCCAGCGGGAGAAGACAATGAGCAGTTCTTC. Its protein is CASTAPAGEDNEQFF.

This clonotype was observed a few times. The CDR3 loop reads CASSQGQSNLQETQYF. CDR3 bases: TGCGCCAGCAGCCAAGGCCAATCTAATCTCCAAGAGACCCAGTACTTC. The V call is TRBV4-3, the J call TRBJ2-5; unclear D gene. The V gene's germline CDR1 is LGHNA and CDR2 YSLEER. V shed 1 base and J shed 1 base, with 13 bases lying between them. This CDR3 is built from 16 residues.

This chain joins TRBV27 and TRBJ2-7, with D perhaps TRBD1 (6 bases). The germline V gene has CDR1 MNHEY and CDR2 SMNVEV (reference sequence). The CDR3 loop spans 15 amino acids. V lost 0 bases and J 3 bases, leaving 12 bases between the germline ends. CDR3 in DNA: TGTGCCAGCAGTTTATCGGGGGCACTATTCTACGAGCAGTACTTC. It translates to CASSLSGALFYEQYF.

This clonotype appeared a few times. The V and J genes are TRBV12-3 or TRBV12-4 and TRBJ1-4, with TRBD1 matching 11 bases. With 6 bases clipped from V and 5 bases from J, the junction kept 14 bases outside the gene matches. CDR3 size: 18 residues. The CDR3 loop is CASRPGTGGSGRNEKLFF. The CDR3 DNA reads TGTGCCAGCAGGCCCGGGACAGGGGGGAGTGGCAGGAATGAAAAACTGTTTTTT.

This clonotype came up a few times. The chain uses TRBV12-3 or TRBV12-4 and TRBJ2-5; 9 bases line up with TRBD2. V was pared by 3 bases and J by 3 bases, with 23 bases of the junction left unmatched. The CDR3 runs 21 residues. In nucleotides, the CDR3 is TGTGCCAGCAGTTTTCTAATTGGCTTCATGGAGCGGGAGGCCCGAAAAGAGACCCAGTACTTC. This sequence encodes CASSFLIGFMEREARKETQYF.